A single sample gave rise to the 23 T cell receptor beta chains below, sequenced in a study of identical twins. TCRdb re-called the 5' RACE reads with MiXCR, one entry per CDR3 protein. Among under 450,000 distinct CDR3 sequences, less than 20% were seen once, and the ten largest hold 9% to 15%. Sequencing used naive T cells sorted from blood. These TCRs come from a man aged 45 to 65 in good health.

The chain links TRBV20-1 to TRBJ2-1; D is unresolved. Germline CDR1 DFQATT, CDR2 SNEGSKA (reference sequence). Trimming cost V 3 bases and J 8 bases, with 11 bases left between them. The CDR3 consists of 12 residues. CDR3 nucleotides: TGCAGTGCTAGCACAACACGGGATGAGCAGTTCTTC. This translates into CSASTTRDEQFF.

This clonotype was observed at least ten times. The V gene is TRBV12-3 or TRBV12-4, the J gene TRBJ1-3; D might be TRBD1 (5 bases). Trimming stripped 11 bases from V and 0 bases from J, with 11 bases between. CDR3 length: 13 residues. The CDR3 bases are TGTGCCGCACGGGACCTCTCTGGAAACACCATATATTTT. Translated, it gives CAARDLSGNTIYF.

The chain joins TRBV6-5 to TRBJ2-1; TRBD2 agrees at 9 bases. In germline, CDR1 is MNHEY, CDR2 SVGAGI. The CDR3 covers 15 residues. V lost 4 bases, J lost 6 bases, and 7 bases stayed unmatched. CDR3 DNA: TGTGCCAGCAGTTCTGCACCGGGACTAGCCAATGAGCAGTTCTTC. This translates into CASSSAPGLANEQFF.

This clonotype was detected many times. CDR3 in amino acids: CASSLDRGHYEQYF. The CDR3 coding sequence is TGCGCCAGCAGCTTGGACAGGGGGCACTACGAGCAGTACTTC. The V gene is TRBV5-1, the J gene TRBJ2-7; the match to TRBD1 covers 9 bases. The germline gives CDR1 SGHRS, CDR2 YFSETQ. The CDR3 spans 14 residues. The V gene end was trimmed by 0 bases and the J gene end by 3 bases; junction bases not matched to a gene: 1.

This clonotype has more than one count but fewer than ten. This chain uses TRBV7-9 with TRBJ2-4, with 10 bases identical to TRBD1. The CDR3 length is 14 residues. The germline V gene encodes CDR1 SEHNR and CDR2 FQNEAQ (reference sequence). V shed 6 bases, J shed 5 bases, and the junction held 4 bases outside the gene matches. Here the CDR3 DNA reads TGTGCCAGCAGAGACGGGACAGGGGAAAACATTCAGTACTTC. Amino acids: CASRDGTGENIQYF.

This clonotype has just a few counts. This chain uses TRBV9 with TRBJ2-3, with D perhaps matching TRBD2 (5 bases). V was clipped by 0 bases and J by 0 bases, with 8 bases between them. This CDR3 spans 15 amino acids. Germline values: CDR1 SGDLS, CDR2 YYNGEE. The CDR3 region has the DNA TGTGCCAGCAGCGTAGGCGGGTCTAGCACAGATACGCAGTATTTT. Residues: CASSVGGSSTDTQYF.

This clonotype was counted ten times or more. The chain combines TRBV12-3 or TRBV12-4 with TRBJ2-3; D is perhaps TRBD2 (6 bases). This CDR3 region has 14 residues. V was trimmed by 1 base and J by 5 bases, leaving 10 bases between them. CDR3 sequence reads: CASSLEGEVDTQYF. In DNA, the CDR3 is TGTGCCAGCAGTTTAGAAGGGGAGGTAGATACGCAGTATTTT.

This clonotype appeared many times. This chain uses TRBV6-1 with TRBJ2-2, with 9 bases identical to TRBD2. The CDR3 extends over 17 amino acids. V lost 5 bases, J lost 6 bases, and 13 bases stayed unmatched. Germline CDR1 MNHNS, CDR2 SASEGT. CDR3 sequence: CASSLYSGRGRAGELFF. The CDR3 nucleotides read TGTGCCAGCAGTCTATATAGCGGGAGAGGACGGGCCGGGGAGCTGTTTTTT.

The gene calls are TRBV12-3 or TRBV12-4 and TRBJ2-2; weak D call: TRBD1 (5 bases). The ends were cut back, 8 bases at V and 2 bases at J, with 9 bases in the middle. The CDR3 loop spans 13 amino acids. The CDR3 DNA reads TGTGCCAGCTTGCGGACAAACACCGGGGAGCTGTTTTTT. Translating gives CASLRTNTGELFF.

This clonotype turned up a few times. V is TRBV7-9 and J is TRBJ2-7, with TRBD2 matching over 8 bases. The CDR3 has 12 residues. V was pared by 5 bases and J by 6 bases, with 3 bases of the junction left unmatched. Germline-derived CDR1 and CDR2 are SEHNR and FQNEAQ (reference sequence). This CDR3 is CASSLLAAEQYF. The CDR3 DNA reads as TGTGCCAGCAGCCTACTAGCGGCCGAGCAGTACTTC.

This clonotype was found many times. As DNA, the CDR3 is TGCAGTGTAAATGGGGGACGGACCTACGAGCAGTACTTC. Translating it yields CSVNGGRTYEQYF. The chain combines TRBV20-1 with TRBJ2-7; D may correspond to TRBD1 or TRBD2 (5 bases each). Germline V CDR1 and CDR2: DFQATT, SNEGSKA (reference sequence). Deletions cut 7 bases from V and 2 bases from J, with 15 bases between. This CDR3 region has 13 residues.

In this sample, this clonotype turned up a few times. CDR3 sequence reads: CASSADGLSNQPQHF. CDR3 DNA: TGTGCCAGCAGTGCGGACGGTCTTAGCAATCAGCCCCAGCATTTT. The chain couples TRBV25-1 to TRBJ1-5; no clear D. Trimming pared 4 bases from V and 0 bases from J, leaving 10 bases between. This CDR3 comprises 15 residues. Looked up from germline, CDR1 is MGHDK and CDR2 is SYGVNS.

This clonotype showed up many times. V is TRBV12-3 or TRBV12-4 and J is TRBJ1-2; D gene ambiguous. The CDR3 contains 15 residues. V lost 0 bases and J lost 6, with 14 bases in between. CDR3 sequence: CASSLAGSGWDGYTF. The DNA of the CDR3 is TGTGCCAGCAGTTTAGCCGGGAGTGGATGGGATGGCTACACCTTC.

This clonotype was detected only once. This chain's CDR3 is CASSYGWKVDEQYF. The DNA for the CDR3 is TGTGCCAGCAGTTATGGATGGAAGGTGGACGAGCAGTACTTC. The chain has TRBV6-5 and TRBJ2-7; no clear D gene. The CDR3 is 14 amino acids. Germline V gene data show CDR1 as MNHEY and CDR2 as SVGAGI. V lost 3 bases and J 5 bases, leaving 14 bases between the germline ends.

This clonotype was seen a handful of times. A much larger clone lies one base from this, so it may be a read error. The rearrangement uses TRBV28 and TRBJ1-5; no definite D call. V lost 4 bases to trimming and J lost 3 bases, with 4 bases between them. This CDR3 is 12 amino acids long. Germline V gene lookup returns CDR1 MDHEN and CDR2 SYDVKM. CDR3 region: CASSYINQPQHF. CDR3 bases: TGTGCCAGCAGTTATATCAATCAGCCCCAGCATTTT.

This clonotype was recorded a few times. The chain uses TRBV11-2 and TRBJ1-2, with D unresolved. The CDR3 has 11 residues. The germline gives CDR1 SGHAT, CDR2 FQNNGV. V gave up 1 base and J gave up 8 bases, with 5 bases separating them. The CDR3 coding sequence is TGTGCCAGCAGCTTAGTCTGGGGCTACACCTTC. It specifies CASSLVWGYTF. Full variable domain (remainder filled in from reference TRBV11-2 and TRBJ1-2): EAGVAQSPRYKIIEKRQSVAFWCNPISGHATLYWYQQILGQGPKLLIQFQNNGVVDDSQLPKDRFSAERLKGVDSTLKIQPAKLEDSAVYLCASSLVWGYTFGSGTRLTVV.

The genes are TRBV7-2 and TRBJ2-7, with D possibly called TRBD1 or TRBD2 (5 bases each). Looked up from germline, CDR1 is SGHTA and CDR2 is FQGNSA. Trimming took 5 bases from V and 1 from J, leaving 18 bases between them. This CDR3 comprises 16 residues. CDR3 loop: CASSLSPGAASYEQYF. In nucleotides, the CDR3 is TGTGCCAGCAGCCTCTCTCCCGGGGCTGCTTCCTACGAGCAGTACTTC.

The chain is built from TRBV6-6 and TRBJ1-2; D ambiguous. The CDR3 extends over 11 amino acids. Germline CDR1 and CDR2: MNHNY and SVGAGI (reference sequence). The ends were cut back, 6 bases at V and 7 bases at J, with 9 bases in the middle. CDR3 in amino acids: CASRDVSGYTF. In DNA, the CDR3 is TGTGCCAGCAGGGATGTAAGTGGCTACACCTTC.

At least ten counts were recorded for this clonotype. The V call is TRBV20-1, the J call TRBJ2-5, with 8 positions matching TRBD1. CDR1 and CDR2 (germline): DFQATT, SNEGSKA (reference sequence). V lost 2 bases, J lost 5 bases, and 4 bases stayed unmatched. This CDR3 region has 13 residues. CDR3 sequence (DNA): TGCAGTGCTAGACAGGGGGCGGGGGAGACCCAGTACTTC. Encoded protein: CSARQGAGETQYF.

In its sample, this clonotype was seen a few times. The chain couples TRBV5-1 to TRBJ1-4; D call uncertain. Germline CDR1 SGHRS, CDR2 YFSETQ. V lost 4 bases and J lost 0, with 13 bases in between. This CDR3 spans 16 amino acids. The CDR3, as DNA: TGCGCCAGCAGCGCCTTTTGGCCTGCAACTAATGAAAAACTGTTTTTT. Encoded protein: CASSAFWPATNEKLFF. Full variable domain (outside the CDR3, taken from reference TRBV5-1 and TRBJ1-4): KAGVTQTPRYLIKTRGQQVTLSCSPISGHRSVSWYQQTPGQGLQFLFEYFSETQRNKGNFPGRFSGRQFSNSRSEMNVSTLELGDSALYLCASSAFWPATNEKLFFGSGTQLSVL.

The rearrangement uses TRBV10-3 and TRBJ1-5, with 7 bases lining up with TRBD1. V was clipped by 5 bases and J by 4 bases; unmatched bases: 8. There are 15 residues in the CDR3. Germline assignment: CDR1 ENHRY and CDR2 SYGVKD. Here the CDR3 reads CAISTGTAKNQPQHF. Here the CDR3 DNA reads TGTGCCATCAGTACCGGGACAGCGAAGAATCAGCCCCAGCATTTT.

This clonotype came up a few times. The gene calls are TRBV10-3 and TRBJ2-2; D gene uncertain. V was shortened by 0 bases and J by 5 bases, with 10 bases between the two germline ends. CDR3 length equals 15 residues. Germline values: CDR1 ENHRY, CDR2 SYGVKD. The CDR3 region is CAISESTIRTGELFF. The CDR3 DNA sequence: TGTGCCATCAGTGAGTCGACGATCAGAACCGGGGAGCTGTTTTTT.

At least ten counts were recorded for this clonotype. CDR3 residues: CSASARRARYNEQFF. The CDR3 coding sequence is TGCAGTGCTAGTGCCCGGAGGGCCAGGTACAATGAGCAGTTCTTC. The chain combines TRBV20-1 with TRBJ2-1, with D possibly matching TRBD2 (6 bases). V gave up 3 bases and J gave up 4 bases, with 16 bases separating them. The V gene's germline CDR1 is DFQATT and CDR2 SNEGSKA (reference sequence). This CDR3 region has 15 residues.